This T cell receptor (beta chain) was recovered during a study of graft-versus-host responses after intestinal transplantation. Study-wide background: Recipients had multivisceral, liver-intestinal, or isolated intestinal transplants. All recipients got anti-thymocyte globulin induction, then tacrolimus and steroids for 2 to 3 years. Notes on the study in general: Individuals who had graft-donor T cell macrochimerism had allografts that showed high graft-versus-host to host-versus-graft clonal ratios. In recipient marrow, GvH clones were found, and some appeared first in ileum or blood.

CDR3 length: 15 amino acids. The V and J ends lost 0 bases and 5 bases respectively, with 10 bases between them. CDR1 and CDR2 (germline): MNHNY, SVGAGI (reference sequence). Worth noting for this clone: Its antigen is as yet unknown.

Produced via immunoSEQ multiplex PCR; TCRdb's table is partial and in-frame only. Of approximately 38,000 clones listed, about four fifths were seen once; the top ten hold roughly 3.6%. This rearrangement joins TRBV6-6 to TRBJ2-2, with a possible D match to TRBD2 (5 bases). Sequencing used PBMCs, obtained about 1,000 days after transplant. The TCR was taken from a human patient who received an intestinal transplant, so some T cells may come from the graft donor. The CDR3 reads CASSYSTSGTGELFF. CDR3 DNA sequence: TGTGCCAGCAGTTACTCGACAAGCGGAACCGGGGAGCTGTTTTTT.